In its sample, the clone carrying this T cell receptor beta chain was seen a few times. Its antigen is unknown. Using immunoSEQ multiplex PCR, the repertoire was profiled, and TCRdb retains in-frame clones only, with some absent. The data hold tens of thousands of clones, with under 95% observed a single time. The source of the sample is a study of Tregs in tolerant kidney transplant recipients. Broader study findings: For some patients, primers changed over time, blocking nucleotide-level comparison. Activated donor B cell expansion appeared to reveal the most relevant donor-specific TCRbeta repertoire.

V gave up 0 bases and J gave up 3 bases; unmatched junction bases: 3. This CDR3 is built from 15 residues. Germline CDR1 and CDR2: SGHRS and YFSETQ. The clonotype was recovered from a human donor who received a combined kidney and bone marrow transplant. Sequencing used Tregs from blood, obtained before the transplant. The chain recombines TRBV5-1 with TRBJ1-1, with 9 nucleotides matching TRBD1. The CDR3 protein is CASSLAGQGYTEAFF. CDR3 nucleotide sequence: TGCGCCAGCAGCTTGGCCGGACAGGGGTACACTGAAGCTTTCTTT.